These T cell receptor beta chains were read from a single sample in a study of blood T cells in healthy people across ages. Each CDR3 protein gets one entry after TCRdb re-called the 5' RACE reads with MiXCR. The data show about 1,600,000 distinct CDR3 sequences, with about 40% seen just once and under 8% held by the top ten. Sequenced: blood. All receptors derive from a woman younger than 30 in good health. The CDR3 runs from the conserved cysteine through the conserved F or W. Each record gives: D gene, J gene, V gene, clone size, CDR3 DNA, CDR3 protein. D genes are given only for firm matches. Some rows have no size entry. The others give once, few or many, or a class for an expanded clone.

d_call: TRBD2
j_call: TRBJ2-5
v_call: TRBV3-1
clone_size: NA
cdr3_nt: TGTGCCAGCAGCCTATGGGATTTAGGACTAGCGGAAGAGACCCAGTACTTC
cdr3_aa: CASSLWDLGLAEETQYF

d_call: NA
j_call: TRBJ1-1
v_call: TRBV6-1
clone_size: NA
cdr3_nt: TGTGCCAGCAGTGAATCCCCCAGCAACACTGAAGCTTTCTTT
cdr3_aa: CASSESPSNTEAFF

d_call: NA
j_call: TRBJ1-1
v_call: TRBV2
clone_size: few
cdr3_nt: TGTGCCAGCAGTCAGCTCCCGAACACTGAAGCTTTCTTT
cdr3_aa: CASSQLPNTEAFF

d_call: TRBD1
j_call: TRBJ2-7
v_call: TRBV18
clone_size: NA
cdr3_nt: TGTGCCAGCTCGCAGGGACAGGTTTTCTACGAGCAGTACTTC
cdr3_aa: CASSQGQVFYEQYF

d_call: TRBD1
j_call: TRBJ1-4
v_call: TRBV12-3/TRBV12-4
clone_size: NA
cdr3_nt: TGTGCCAGCAGTTTAGAAGGGACAGGATATGAAAAACTGTTTTTT
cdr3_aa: CASSLEGTGYEKLFF

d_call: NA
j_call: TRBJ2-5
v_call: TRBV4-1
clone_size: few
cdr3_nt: TGCGCCAGCAGCCAAGACTCCATCTACCAAGAGACCCAGTACTTC
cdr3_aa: CASSQDSIYQETQYF

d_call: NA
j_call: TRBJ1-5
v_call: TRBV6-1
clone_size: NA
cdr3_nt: TGTGCCAGCTTTTCGATCGATCTTAATCAGCCCCAGCATTTT
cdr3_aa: CASFSIDLNQPQHF

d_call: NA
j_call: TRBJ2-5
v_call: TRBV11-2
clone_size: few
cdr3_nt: TGTGCCAGCAGCGCCCCTGGGGGCGTGATCCAAGAGACCCAGTACTTC
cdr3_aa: CASSAPGGVIQETQYF

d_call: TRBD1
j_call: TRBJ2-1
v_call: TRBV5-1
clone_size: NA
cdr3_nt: TGCGCCAGCAGCTGGGACAGACCCAATGAGCAGTTCTTC
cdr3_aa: CASSWDRPNEQFF

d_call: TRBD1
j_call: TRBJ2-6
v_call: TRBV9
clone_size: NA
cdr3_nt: TGTGCCAGCAGCGTAGTGGGACAGGCCTCTGGGGCCAACGTCCTGACTTTC
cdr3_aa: CASSVVGQASGANVLTF

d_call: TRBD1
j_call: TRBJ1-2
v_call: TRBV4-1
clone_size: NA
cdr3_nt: TGCGCCAGCAGCCAACAGATTGGGAGACAGGGTTATGGCTACACCTTC
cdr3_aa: CASSQQIGRQGYGYTF

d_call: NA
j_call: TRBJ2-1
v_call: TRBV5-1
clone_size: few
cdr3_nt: TGCGCCAGCAGCTTGGAATCCCCAGTGGGCAATGAGCAGTTCTTC
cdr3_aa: CASSLESPVGNEQFF

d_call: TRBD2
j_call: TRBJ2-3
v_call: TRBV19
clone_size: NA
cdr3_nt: TGTGCCAGTAGTATCCGGGGAGGGACTAGCACAGATACGCAGTATTTT
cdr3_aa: CASSIRGGTSTDTQYF

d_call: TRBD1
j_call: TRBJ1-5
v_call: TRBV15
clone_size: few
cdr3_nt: TGTGCCACCAGCAGATCCCCCGAAACAGGGGATCAGCCCCAGCATTTT
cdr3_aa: CATSRSPETGDQPQHF

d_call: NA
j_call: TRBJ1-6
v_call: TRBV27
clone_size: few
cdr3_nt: TGTGCCAGCAGCCCCCCAGGCTCACCCCTCCACTTT
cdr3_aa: CASSPPGSPLHF

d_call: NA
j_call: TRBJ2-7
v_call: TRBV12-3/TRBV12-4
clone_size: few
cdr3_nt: TGTGCCAGCAGTTTAGCACACGAGCTAGGTCCCTACGAGCAGTACTTC
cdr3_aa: CASSLAHELGPYEQYF

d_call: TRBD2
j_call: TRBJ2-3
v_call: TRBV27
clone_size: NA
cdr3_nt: TGTGCCAGCAGTGAACCCGGGACTAGCGGGAGGGCCGGGGATACGCAGTATTTT
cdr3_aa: CASSEPGTSGRAGDTQYF

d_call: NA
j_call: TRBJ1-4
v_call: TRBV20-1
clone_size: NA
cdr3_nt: TGCAGTGCTAGAGATTGGGTAGGAGGGGAAAAACTGTTTTTT
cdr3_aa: CSARDWVGGEKLFF

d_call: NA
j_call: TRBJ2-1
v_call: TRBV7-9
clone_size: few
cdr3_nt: TGTGCCAGCAGCCTGCCTAGCGAAGATGAGCAGTTCTTC
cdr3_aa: CASSLPSEDEQFF

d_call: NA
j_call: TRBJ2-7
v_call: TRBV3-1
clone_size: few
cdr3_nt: TGTGCCAGCAGCCAATCTGGCTCGAGCGAGCAGTACTTC
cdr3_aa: CASSQSGSSEQYF

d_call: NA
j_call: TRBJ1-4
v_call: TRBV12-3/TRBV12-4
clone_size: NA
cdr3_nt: TGTGCCAGCAGCTTCGTCCGGGGCCGAAAACTGTTTTTT
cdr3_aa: CASSFVRGRKLFF

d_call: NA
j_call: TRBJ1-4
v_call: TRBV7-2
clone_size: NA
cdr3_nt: TGTACCAGCAGCTCCCGCCGGGTTCCTAATGAAAAACTGTTTTTT
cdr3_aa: CTSSSRRVPNEKLFF

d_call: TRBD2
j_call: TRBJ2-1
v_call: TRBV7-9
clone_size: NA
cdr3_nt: TGTGCCAGCAGCGTGGGGACTAGCGGGAGTCGCGAGCAGTTCTTC
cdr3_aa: CASSVGTSGSREQFF

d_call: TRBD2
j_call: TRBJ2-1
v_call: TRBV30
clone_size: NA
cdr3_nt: TGTGCCTGGGATAGACTAGCCTATGAGCAGTTCTTC
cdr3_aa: CAWDRLAYEQFF

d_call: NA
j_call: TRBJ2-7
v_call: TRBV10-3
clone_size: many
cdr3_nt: TGTGCCATCAGTGAGTCCGCAAGCGAGCAGTACTTC
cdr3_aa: CAISESASEQYF

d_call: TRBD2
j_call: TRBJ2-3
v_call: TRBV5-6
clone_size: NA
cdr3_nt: TGTGCCAGCAGGAGACTAGCGGGGGGCCACACAGATACGCAGTATTTT
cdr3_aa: CASRRLAGGHTDTQYF

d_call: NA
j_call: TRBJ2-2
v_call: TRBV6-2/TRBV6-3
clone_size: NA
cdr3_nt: TGTGCCAGCTTAGCCGGGGAGCTGTTTTTT
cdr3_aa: CASLAGELFF

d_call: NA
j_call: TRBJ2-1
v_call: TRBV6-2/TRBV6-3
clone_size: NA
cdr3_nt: TGTGCCAGCACAAAAGGACCCTGGAATGAGCAGTTCTTC
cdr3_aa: CASTKGPWNEQFF

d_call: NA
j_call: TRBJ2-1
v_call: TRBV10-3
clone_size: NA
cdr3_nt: TGTGCCATCAGTGTGTCGCCTAGCGTAAAAGAGACCCAGTTCTTC
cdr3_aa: CAISVSPSVKETQFF

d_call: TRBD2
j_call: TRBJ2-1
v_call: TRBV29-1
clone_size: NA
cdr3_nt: TGCAGCGTTGTGATTAGCGGGACGGGTAATGAGCAGTTCTTC
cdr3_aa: CSVVISGTGNEQFF

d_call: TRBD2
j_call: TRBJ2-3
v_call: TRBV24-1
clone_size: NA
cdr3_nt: TGTGCCACCGGTACTAGCGGGAGAGGCTCTGATACGCAGTATTTT
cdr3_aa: CATGTSGRGSDTQYF

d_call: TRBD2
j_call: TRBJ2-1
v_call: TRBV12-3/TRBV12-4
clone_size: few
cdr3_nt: TGTGCCAGCACTGTAGCGGGGGGCCTATCCTACAATGAGCAGTTCTTC
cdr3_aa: CASTVAGGLSYNEQFF

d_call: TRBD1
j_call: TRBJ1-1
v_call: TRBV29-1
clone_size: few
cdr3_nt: TGCAGCGTTTATTTGGCAGGGGGCGGTCTGAACACTGAAGCTTTCTTT
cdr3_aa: CSVYLAGGGLNTEAFF

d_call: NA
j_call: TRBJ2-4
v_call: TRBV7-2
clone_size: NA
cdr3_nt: TGTGCCAGCACCGTAGCCAAAAACATTCAGTACTTC
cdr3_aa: CASTVAKNIQYF

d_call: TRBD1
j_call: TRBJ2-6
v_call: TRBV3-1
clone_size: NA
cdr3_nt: TGTGCCAGCAGCCAAGCAGGGGGCCCCTCTGGGGCCAACGTCCTGACTTTC
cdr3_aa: CASSQAGGPSGANVLTF

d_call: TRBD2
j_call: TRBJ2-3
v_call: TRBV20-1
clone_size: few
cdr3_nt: TGCAGTGCTACCGATGGACTAGCAGCAGATACGCAGTATTTT
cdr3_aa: CSATDGLAADTQYF

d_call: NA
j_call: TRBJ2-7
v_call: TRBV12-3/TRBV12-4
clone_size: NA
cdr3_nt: TGTGCCAGCAGCGATCTAGGGATTAACGCAGGGAAATTGCACGAGCAGTACTTC
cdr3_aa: CASSDLGINAGKLHEQYF

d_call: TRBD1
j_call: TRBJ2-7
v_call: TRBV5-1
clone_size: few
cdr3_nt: TGCGCCAGCCGAAGGACAGGGGGTGACAAGACTTACGAGCAGTACTTC
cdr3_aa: CASRRTGGDKTYEQYF

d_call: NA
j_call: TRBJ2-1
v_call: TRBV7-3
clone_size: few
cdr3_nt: TGTGCCAGCAGCTTATCCCACCAGTACAATGAGCAGTTCTTC
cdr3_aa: CASSLSHQYNEQFF

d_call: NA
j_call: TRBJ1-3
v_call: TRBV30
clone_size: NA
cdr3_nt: TGTGCCTGGTCCACAGGCTTTGGAAACACCATATATTTT
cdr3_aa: CAWSTGFGNTIYF

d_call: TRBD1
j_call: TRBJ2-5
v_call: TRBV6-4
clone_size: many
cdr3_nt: TGTGCCAGCCCCCGACATGGGACAGAAAAGGACAATGAGCAGTACTTC
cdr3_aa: CASPRHGTEKDNEQYF

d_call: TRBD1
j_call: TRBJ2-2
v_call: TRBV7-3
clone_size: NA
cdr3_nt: TGTGCCAGCAGCTTACGTTCAGGGGGCAACACCGGGGAGCTGTTTTTT
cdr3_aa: CASSLRSGGNTGELFF

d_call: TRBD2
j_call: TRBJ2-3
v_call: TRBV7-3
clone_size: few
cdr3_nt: TGTGCCAGCAGCTTTTCGACTAGCGGGGGGGCCGCAGATACGCAGTATTTT
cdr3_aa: CASSFSTSGGAADTQYF

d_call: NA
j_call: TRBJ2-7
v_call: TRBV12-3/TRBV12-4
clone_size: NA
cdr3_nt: TGTGCCAGCAGTTCTTACAGGCTCTCGCAGTACTTC
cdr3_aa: CASSSYRLSQYF

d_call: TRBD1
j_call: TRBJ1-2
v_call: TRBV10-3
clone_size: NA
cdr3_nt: TGTGCCATCAGTGATACAGGGGAGTCCCTCTATGGCTACACCTTC
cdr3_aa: CAISDTGESLYGYTF

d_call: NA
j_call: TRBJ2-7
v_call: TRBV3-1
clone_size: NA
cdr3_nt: TGTGCCAGCAGCCAAGTCAGACCCCGGGGCGGTTTCTACAATGAGCAGTACTTC
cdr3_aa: CASSQVRPRGGFYNEQYF

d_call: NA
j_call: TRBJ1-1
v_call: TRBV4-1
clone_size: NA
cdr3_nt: TGCGCCAGCAGCCCTTCGGAGGAGGGGCCTAAGAACACTGAAGCTTTCTTT
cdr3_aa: CASSPSEEGPKNTEAFF

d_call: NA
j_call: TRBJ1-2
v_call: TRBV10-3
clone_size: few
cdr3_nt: TGTGCCATCACCCAGCGGACAGCGTATGGCTACACCTTC
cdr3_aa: CAITQRTAYGYTF

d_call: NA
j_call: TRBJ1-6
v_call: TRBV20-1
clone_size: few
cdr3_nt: TGCAGTGCTGTACCACCCCTCCACTTT
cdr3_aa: CSAVPPLHF

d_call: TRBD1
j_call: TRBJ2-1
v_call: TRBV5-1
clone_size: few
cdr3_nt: TGCGCCAGCAGCACCAGGGGGAATGGGGACAATGAGCAGTTCTTC
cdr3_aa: CASSTRGNGDNEQFF

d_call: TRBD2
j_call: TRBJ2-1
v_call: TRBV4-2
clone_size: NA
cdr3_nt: TGTGCCAGCAGCCTATTAGCGGGGGGCTTGGTGGATGAGCAGTTCTTC
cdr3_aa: CASSLLAGGLVDEQFF